This T cell receptor (beta chain) was captured in a study of cytomegalovirus exposure and HLA in healthy donors. The germline V gene has CDR1 SGHNT and CDR2 YENEEA. The CDR3 consists of 14 residues. Between the trimmed V and J ends, which lost 3 bases and 2 bases, there was a span of 10 bases. The PCR employed 60 Vbeta primers together with 13 Jbeta primers. Clones were read by immunoSEQ multiplex PCR, and TCRdb kept only the in-frame ones, dropping some. The sample includes about 130,000 clones, about 64% of them seen just once. The source of this sequence is a woman aged 40 to 55 in good health and CMV-seronegative. Material: PBMCs. The chain uses TRBV11-3 and TRBJ1-1; maybe TRBD1 (5 bases). The CDR3, as DNA: TGTGCCAGCAGCTTGGGGCCGGCAAACACTGAAGCTTTCTTT. Amino acid sequence: CASSLGPANTEAFF.